The TCR beta chain described here comes from a study of long-term antiretroviral therapy in people with HIV. Study-level results: Clones with expansion before ART led the repertoire at all time points.

In the case of this clone: Its antigen remains unknown.

Trimming pared 4 bases from V and 5 bases from J, leaving 9 bases between. Germline-derived CDR1 and CDR2 are MNHNY and SVGAGI (reference sequence). The CDR3 consists of 13 residues. Survey-level resolution applied to immunoSEQ assay v3.0. Generated by immunoSEQ multiplex PCR, the TCRdb table keeps only in-frame clones and is missing some. The repertoire has 20,000 to 25,000 clones, about 86% of them found once; the top ten carry less than 15%. Participants living with HIV all received treatment in the United States. The origin of this receptor is a man in his forties with HIV. Sequenced material: unsorted PBMCs, taken 0.1 years before starting antiretroviral therapy. This chain connects TRBV6-6 to TRBJ2-1; no reliable D call. The CDR3: CASSLGSHNEQFF. The CDR3 nucleotides read TGTGCCAGCAGTTTGGGTTCCCACAATGAGCAGTTCTTC.